This T cell receptor beta chain was captured in a study of tumor-infiltrating lymphocytes in oesophageal squamous cell carcinoma. The ends were cut back, 6 bases at V and 0 bases at J, with 15 bases in the middle. There are 16 residues in the CDR3. TCRdb used MiXCR to reprocess the PCR reads, holding one entry per CDR3 protein. In the table there are over 15,000 distinct CDR3 sequences, approximately 46% of which are singletons. This clonotype is medium-sized (0.01 to 0.1%) by share. The chain recombines TRBV12-3 or TRBV12-4 with TRBJ2-4; D might be TRBD1 or TRBD2, each matching 7 bases. The origin of this receptor is a male donor with esophageal squamous cell carcinoma. Specimen: esophageal tumor tissue. The CDR3 loop reads CASREGGGAAKNIQYF. The CDR3 DNA reads TGTGCCAGCAGAGAGGGAGGGGGCGCAGCCAAAAACATTCAGTACTTC.